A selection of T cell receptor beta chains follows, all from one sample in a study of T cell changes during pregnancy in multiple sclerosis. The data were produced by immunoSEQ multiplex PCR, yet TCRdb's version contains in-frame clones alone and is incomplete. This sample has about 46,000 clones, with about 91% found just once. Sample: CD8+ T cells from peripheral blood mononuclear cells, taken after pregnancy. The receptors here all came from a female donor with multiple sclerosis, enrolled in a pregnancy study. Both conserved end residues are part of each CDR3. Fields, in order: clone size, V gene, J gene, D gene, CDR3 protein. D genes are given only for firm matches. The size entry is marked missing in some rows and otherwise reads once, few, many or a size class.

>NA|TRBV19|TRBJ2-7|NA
CASNSAGSAEQYF
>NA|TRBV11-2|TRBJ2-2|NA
CASSLGGGAGELFF
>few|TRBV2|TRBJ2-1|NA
CASSEGTLYNEQFF
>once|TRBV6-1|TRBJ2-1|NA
CASSDRGWDSYNEQFF
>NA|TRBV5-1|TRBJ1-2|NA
CASSLGASPDGYTF
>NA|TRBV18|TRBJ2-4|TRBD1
CASSPSSGQGVQNIQYF
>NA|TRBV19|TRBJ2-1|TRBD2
CASSILAGVNEQFF
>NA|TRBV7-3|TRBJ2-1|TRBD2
CASSVSRGLNNEQFF
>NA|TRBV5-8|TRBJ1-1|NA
CASSFGGMNTEAFF
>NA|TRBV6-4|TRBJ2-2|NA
CASGRTNTGELFF
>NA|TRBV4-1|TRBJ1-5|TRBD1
CASSQTPDRGDQPQHF
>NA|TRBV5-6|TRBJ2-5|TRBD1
CASSLEGALYQETQYF
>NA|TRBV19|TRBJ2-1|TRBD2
CASSITGGPRNEQFF
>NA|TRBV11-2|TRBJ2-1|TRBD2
CASSLVGASGGAKGEQFF
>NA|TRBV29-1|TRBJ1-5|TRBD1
CSPLETGASNQPQHF
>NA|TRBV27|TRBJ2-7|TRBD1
CASSLSRGYEQYF
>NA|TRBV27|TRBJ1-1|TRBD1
CASSLSTGGLYTEAFF
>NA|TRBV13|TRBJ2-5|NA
CASSLGDLKETQYF
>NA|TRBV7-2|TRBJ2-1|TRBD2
CASRYGTTHYNEQFF
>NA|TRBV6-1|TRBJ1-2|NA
CASSEMASLAGPYGYTF
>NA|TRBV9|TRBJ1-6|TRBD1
CASNPVGQGNSPLHF
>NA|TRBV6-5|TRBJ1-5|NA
CASSYSISGQPQHF
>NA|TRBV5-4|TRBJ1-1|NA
CASSWLTPSGNTEAFF
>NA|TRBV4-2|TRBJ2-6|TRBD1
CASSQEQGAPYSGANVLTF
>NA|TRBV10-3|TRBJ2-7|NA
CAISENSLEQYF
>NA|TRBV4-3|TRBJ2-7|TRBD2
CASSPAGGFGGEQYF
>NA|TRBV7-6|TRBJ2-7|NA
CASSLSRGSSYEQYF
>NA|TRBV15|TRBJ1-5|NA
CATSNSQGPGQPQHF
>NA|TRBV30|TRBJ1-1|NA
CAWSPGQINTEAFF
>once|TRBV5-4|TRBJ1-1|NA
CASRSGMNTEAFF
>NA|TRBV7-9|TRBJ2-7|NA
CASSLPTGSYEQYF
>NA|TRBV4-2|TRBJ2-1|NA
CASSQDFRPRGDEQFF